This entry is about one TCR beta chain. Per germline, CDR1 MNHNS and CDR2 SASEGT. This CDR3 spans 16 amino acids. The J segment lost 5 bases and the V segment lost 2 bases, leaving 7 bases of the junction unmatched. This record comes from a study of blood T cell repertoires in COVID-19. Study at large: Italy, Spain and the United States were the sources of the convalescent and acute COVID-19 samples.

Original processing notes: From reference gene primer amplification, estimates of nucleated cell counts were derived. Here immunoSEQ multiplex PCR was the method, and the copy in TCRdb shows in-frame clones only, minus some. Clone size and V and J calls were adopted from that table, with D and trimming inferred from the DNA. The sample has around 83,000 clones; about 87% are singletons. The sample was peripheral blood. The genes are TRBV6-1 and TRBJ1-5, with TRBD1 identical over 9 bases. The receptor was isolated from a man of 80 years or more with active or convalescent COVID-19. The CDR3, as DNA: TGTGCCAGCAGTGAAAACCCGGGACAGGGTTATCAGCCCCAGCATTTT. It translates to CASSENPGQGYQPQHF.